This T cell receptor (beta chain) appears in the sequencing data of a study of PD-1 blockade in classical Hodgkin lymphoma. Noted time point: cycle 4 day 1 (C4D1), after 5 to 7 weeks of nivolumab. Each and every patient relapsed after autologous stem cell transplantation, and patients got differing brentuximab vedotin exposure. Assay: immunoSEQ multiplex PCR; the TCRdb copy retains only in-frame clones and omits some. The sample lists 99,000 or so clones; roughly nine tenths were seen once. Germline V lookup: CDR1 SEHNR, CDR2 FQNEAQ (reference sequence). The CDR3 has 13 residues. Trimming stripped 2 bases from V and 11 bases from J, with 13 bases between.

The material was peripheral blood mononuclear cells (PBMCs), obtained before the fourth cycle of nivolumab. V usage is TRBV7-9 and J usage is TRBJ2-1, with D possibly being TRBD1 (6 bases). This receptor was taken from a human donor with classical Hodgkin lymphoma. CDR3 DNA: TGTGCCAGCAGCTTAATATACAGGGATAAGCAGTTCTTC. The encoded protein is CASSLIYRDKQFF.